What follows is one T cell receptor beta chain and its context. The target antigen is unknown. The data originate from a study of T cell clonotyping in hematopoietic cell transplantation. Sequencing was performed with immunoSEQ multiplex PCR; in TCRdb, only in-frame clones are kept and a portion is missing. The sample records just under 9,500 clones, over 75% being singletons. Overall study findings and caveats: CD4 and CD8 repertoire contributions could not be separated without sorting.

The sequence derives from a male patient between 35 and 55 years old who had an allogeneic stem cell transplant from a related donor, so the T cells may come from the graft donor. Some clones in this sample may be carry-over from other donors' samples. The sample in question was PBMCs, obtained 180 days after allogeneic stem cell transplant.

The CDR3 loop is CSAKPGDRPNTEAFF. CDR3 DNA sequence: TGCAGCGCAAAACCCGGGGACAGGCCAAACACTGAAGCTTTCTTT. The chain has TRBV29-1 and TRBJ1-1; 8 nucleotides line up with TRBD1. Germline CDR1 and CDR2: SQVTM and ANQGSEA. This CDR3 is built from 15 residues. V lost 7 bases to trimming and J lost 2 bases; unmatched junction nucleotides: 12.